This record looks at one T cell receptor (beta chain) sequence and its context. These data originate in a study of blood T cell repertoires in COVID-19. Looking at the study overall: The analysed material was cDNA or gDNA that came from T cells, B-cell-depleted T cells, or PBMCs.

The authors' processing: Amplification of reference gene primers provided the estimated nucleated cell counts. The method was immunoSEQ multiplex PCR; TCRdb's version includes in-frame clones alone and lacks a portion of them. Clonal size and the V and J genes are those of that table, whereas D and trimming came from the DNA. The sample includes fewer than 400,000 clones, over 70% seen only once; the top ten take roughly 3%. Trimming shortened V by 5 bases and J by 6 bases, and 15 bases separated the two germline ends. CDR1 and CDR2 (germline): MGHRA, YSYEKL. The CDR3 consists of 14 residues. The chain links TRBV4-1 to TRBJ2-3, with a weak D call TRBD2 (6 bases). Sequences were obtained from peripheral blood. This receptor was obtained from a man younger than 45 with active or convalescent COVID-19. The CDR3 here is CASSKGTAGDTQYF. CDR3 DNA: TGCGCCAGCAGCAAGGGGACTGCTGGCGATACGCAGTATTTT.